These 20 T cell receptor beta chains came from one sample sequenced in a study of CD8 T cells in Susac syndrome. RNA, at roughly 0.45 to 1 ug, was reverse transcribed with random hexamers. TCRdb analysed the immunoSEQ multiplex PCR reads with MiXCR anew, one entry per CDR3 protein. Seen here are some 97,000 distinct CDR3 sequences, 95% observed once, and the top ten hold 0.25% to 0.35%. Sequences were obtained from CD8+ T cells from PBMCs. The origin of the receptors is a human donor with Susac syndrome.

Only one count was recorded for this clonotype. The genes are TRBV20-1 and TRBJ2-5; D is undetermined. The germline gives CDR1 DFQATT, CDR2 SNEGSKA (reference sequence). CDR3 size: 16 residues. V lost 1 base and J 1 base, leaving 16 bases between the germline ends. The CDR3 here is CSARGIRRPTQETQYF. For the CDR3, the DNA is TGCAGTGCTAGAGGGATCAGGCGCCCCACCCAAGAGACCCAGTACTTC.

This clonotype has just one count. The gene calls are TRBV9 and TRBJ2-1; no definite D call. This CDR3 is built from 12 residues. Germline V gene lookup returns CDR1 SGDLS and CDR2 YYNGEE. V lost 5 bases and J 0 bases, leaving 3 bases between the germline ends. CDR3 region: CASSVSYNEQFF. CDR3 DNA: TGTGCCAGCAGTGTCTCCTACAATGAGCAGTTCTTC.

V usage is TRBV20-1 and J usage is TRBJ2-5, with a tentative D call TRBD2 (6 bases). The CDR3 spans 14 residues. V was cut by 5 bases and J by 3 bases, with 16 bases left in between. Looked up from germline, CDR1 is DFQATT and CDR2 is SNEGSKA (reference sequence). The CDR3, as DNA: TGCAGTGCTTTTCCGGGAGATCGAGAAGAGACCCAGTACTTC. Its protein is CSAFPGDREETQYF.

The V gene is TRBV6-6, the J gene TRBJ2-5; D is perhaps TRBD2 (6 bases). The germline V gene encodes CDR1 MNHNY and CDR2 SVGAGI (reference sequence). Trimming pared 2 bases from V and 5 bases from J, leaving 15 bases between. CDR3 length: 15 residues. CDR3 region: CASSYPASEQETQYF. Here the CDR3 DNA reads TGTGCCAGCAGTTACCCCGCTAGCGAGCAGGAGACCCAGTACTTC.

The rearrangement joins TRBV25-1 to TRBJ1-5, with 8 bases lining up with TRBD1. J lost 7 bases, V lost 5 bases, and 4 bases had no gene match. Germline V gives CDR1 MGHDK, CDR2 SYGVNS. The CDR3 is made up of 13 amino acids. The CDR3 DNA reads TGTGCCAGCAGTCGGACAGGGCGACAGCCCCAGCATTTT. It specifies CASSRTGRQPQHF.

The chain is built from TRBV2 and TRBJ2-6, with TRBD1 matching over 7 bases. Germline assignment: CDR1 SNHLY and CDR2 FYNNEI. The CDR3 sequence is 13 residues long. The ends lost 10 bases at V and 3 bases at J; junction bases unmatched: 3. The CDR3 sequence: CATGGSGANVLTF. CDR3 nucleotide sequence: TGTGCCACAGGGGGTAGTGGGGCCAACGTCCTGACTTTC.

The gene calls are TRBV4-1 and TRBJ2-7; perhaps TRBD2 as D (5 bases). Germline-derived CDR1 and CDR2 are MGHRA and YSYEKL. The CDR3 runs 15 residues. The germline V and J ends were trimmed by 4 bases and 5 bases, with 18 bases remaining between them. Here the CDR3 reads CASSPQLGLGDEQYF. CDR3 in DNA: TGCGCCAGCAGCCCCCAACTAGGGCTGGGTGACGAGCAGTACTTC.

This chain joins TRBV3-1 and TRBJ1-2; weak D call: TRBD1 (5 bases). The CDR3 contains 14 residues. The V gene's germline CDR1 is LGHDT and CDR2 YNNKEL (reference sequence). Trimming left V 4 bases short and J 4 bases short, with 13 bases between. CDR3 sequence reads: CASSLSGTSYGYTF. Here the CDR3 DNA reads TGTGCCAGCAGCCTCTCCGGGACCTCCTATGGCTACACCTTC.

This rearrangement joins TRBV12-3 or TRBV12-4 to TRBJ1-1; weak D call: TRBD1 (5 bases). CDR3 length equals 14 residues. Trimming removed 7 bases from V and 4 bases from J, with 16 bases in between. The DNA for the CDR3 is TGTGCCAGCACACCCAGGGAAGAAGGCACTGAAGCTTTCTTT. This gives the protein CASTPREEGTEAFF.

The chain carries TRBV9 and TRBJ2-1; D is possibly TRBD2 (5 bases). CDR1 SGDLS and CDR2 YYNGEE come from the germline V gene. Trimming shortened V by 0 bases and J by 5 bases, and 9 bases separated the two germline ends. The CDR3 length is 14 residues. CDR3 in DNA: TGTGCCAGCAGCGTAGCTAACGGGGACAATGAGCAGTTCTTC. Translation: CASSVANGDNEQFF.

The chain employs TRBV4-2 and TRBJ2-5; D not certain. Germline CDR1 reads LGHNA; CDR2 reads YNFKEQ. V dropped 0 bases and J dropped 5 bases, with 7 bases sitting between them. This CDR3 region has 13 residues. The DNA of the CDR3 is TGTGCCAGCAGCCAAGATCCCTCCGAGACCCAGTACTTC. This sequence encodes CASSQDPSETQYF.

The chain links TRBV7-8 to TRBJ2-3; D may match TRBD1 or TRBD2 (5 bases each). V lost 2 bases and J lost 2, with 11 bases in between. Germline lookup yields CDR1 SGHVS and CDR2 FQNEAQ. CDR3 length: 15 amino acids. CDR3 amino acids: CASSLIGTTTDTQYF. The DNA for the CDR3 is TGTGCCAGCAGCTTAATAGGGACCACCACAGATACGCAGTATTTT.

The J gene is TRBJ2-1, the V gene TRBV2; D is perhaps TRBD1 (6 bases). Germline V gene lookup returns CDR1 SNHLY and CDR2 FYNNEI. The length of the CDR3 is 14 residues. Trimming stripped 7 bases from V and 7 bases from J, with 17 bases between. The CDR3 protein is CASIGVRGGNEQFF. DNA for the CDR3: TGTGCCAGCATCGGAGTCAGGGGTGGGAATGAGCAGTTCTTC.

The rearrangement links TRBV14 to TRBJ1-2, with 7 bases that match TRBD1. Germline V gene data show CDR1 as SGHDN and CDR2 as FVKESK. V trimming: 3 bases; J trimming: 3 bases; junction bases outside the gene matches: 4. The CDR3 contains 14 residues. CDR3 region: CASSQYQGDYGYTF. The CDR3 DNA sequence: TGTGCCAGCAGCCAGTATCAGGGGGACTATGGCTACACCTTC.

This rearrangement joins TRBV14 to TRBJ2-7; 7 positions agree with TRBD1. The CDR3 covers 16 residues. J lost 3 bases, V lost 2 bases, and 10 bases had no gene match. The germline V gene encodes CDR1 SGHDN and CDR2 FVKESK. The CDR3 protein is CASSQRGTAIIYEQYF. For the CDR3, the DNA is TGTGCCAGCAGCCAAAGGGGGACAGCGATAATCTACGAGCAGTACTTC.

The rearrangement links TRBV2 to TRBJ1-5; no definite D call. Trimming pared 3 bases from V and 3 bases from J, leaving 12 bases between. The CDR3 spans 15 residues. Germline lookup yields CDR1 SNHLY and CDR2 FYNNEI. The CDR3 DNA follows: TGTGCCAGCAGTGAGCTGGCTACCGTCAATCAGCCCCAGCATTTT. This translates into CASSELATVNQPQHF. Full variable domain (missing parts from reference TRBV2 and TRBJ1-5): EPEVTQTPSHQVTQMGQEVILRCVPISNHLYFYWYRQILGQKVEFLVSFYNNEISEKSEIFDDQFSVERPDGSNFTLKIRSTKLEDSAMYFCASSELATVNQPQHFGDGTRLSIL.

This chain links TRBV7-2 with TRBJ2-1; 8 positions match TRBD2. Germline V gene sequence: CDR1 SGHTA, CDR2 FQGNSA. The CDR3 extends over 15 amino acids. V lost 3 bases to trimming and J lost 9 bases; unmatched junction nucleotides: 10. The CDR3 bases are TGTGCCAGCAGCTTTACACCTAGCGGGCGGGGTGAGCAGTTCTTC. Protein sequence: CASSFTPSGRGEQFF. Complete variable domain (other parts from reference TRBV7-2 and TRBJ2-1): GAGVSQSPSNKVTEKGKDVELRCDPISGHTALYWYRQSLGQGLEFLIYFQGNSAPDKSGLPSDRFSAERTGGSVSTLTIQRTQQEDSAVYLCASSFTPSGRGEQFFGPGTRLTVL.

V usage is TRBV29-1 and J usage is TRBJ1-1; D is unresolved. The germline gives CDR1 SQVTM, CDR2 ANQGSEA. The V end lost 5 bases, the J end lost 3 bases, and 10 bases lay between the germline ends. This CDR3 has 12 amino acids. This CDR3 reads CSVPTRDTEAFF. The CDR3 nucleotides are TGCAGCGTTCCAACCAGAGACACTGAAGCTTTCTTT.

This clonotype was seen a handful of times. The chain combines TRBV2 with TRBJ2-1, with 9 bases that match TRBD1. The ends lost 5 bases at V and 1 base at J; junction bases unmatched: 3. The CDR3 has 15 residues. Germline CDR1 SNHLY, CDR2 FYNNEI. The DNA for the CDR3 is TGTGCCAGCAGTCAGGACAGGGGTTCCTACAATGAGCAGTTCTTC. It yields the protein CASSQDRGSYNEQFF.

The chain couples TRBV9 to TRBJ1-2; a possible D gene is TRBD1 (6 bases). With 5 bases removed from V and 2 bases from J, the gap between germline ends came to 16 bases. Germline lookup yields CDR1 SGDLS and CDR2 YYNGEE. CDR3 length: 15 amino acids. This CDR3 is CASRDTGQKNYGYTF. The CDR3 DNA follows: TGTGCCAGCAGGGATACCGGACAGAAGAACTATGGCTACACCTTC.